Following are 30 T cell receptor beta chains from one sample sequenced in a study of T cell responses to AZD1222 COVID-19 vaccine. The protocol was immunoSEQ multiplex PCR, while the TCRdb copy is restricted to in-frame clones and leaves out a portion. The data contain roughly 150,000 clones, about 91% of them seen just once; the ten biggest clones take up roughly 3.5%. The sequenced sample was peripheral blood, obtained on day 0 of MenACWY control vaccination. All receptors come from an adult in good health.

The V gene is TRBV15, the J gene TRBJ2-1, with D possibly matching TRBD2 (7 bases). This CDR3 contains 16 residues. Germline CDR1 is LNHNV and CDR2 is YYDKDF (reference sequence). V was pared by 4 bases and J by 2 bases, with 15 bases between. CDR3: CATSILGGAAYNEQFF. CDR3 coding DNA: TGTGCCACCAGCATTCTTGGGGGGGCGGCCTACAATGAGCAGTTCTTC.

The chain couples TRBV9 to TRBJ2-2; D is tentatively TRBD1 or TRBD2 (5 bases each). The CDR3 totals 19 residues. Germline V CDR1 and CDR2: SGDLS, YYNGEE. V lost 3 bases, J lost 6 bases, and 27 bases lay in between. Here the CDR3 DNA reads TGTGCCAGCAGCGCAGTCCTTGGGACCGCGAGTGAATCCCCCGGGGAGCTGTTTTTT. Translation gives CASSAVLGTASESPGELFF.

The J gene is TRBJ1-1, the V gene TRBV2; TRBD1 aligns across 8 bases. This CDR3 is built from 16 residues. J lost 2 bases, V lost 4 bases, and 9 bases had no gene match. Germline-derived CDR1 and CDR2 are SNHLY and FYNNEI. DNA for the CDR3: TGTGCCAGCAGTGGACAGGGGAGAGCGGTTAACACTGAAGCTTTCTTT. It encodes CASSGQGRAVNTEAFF.

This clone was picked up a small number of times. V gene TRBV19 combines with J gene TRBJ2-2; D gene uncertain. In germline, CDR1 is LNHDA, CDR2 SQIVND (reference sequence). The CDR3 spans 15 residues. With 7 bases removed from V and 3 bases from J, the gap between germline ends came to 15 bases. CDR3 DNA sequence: TGTGCCAGTAACCTGATCTCCTCGGACACCGGGGAGCTGTTTTTT. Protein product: CASNLISSDTGELFF.

The CDR3 DNA sequence: TGTGCCAGCAGCAGGCCGGGACCCACGGGGGAGACCCAGTACTTC. Its translation is CASSRPGPTGETQYF. V gene TRBV7-9 combines with J gene TRBJ2-5; D possibly uses TRBD1 or TRBD2 (5 bases each). CDR3 length equals 15 residues. Germline V CDR1 and CDR2: SEHNR, FQNEAQ (reference sequence). V was clipped by 5 bases and J by 5 bases, with 18 bases between them.

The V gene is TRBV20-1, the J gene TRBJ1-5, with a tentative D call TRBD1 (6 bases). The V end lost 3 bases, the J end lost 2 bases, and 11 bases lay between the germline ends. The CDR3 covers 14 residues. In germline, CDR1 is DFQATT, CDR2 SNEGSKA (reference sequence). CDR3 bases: TGCAGTGCTAGTGTGGGGGCTGGCAATCAGCCCCAGCATTTT. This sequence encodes CSASVGAGNQPQHF.

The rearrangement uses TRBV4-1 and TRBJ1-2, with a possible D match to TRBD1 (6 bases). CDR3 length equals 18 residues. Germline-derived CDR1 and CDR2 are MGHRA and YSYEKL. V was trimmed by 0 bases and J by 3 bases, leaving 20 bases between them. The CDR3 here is CASSQESALVGAYYGYTF. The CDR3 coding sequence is TGCGCCAGCAGCCAAGAGTCGGCTTTAGTGGGGGCCTACTATGGCTACACCTTC.

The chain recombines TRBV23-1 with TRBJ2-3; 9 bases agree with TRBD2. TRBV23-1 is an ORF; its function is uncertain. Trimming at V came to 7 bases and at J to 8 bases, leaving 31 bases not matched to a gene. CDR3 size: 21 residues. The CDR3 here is CASTSTYRDIAGVRNYGTQYF. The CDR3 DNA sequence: TGCGCCAGCACCTCAACGTACAGGGATATAGCGGGAGTTCGGAACTACGGTACGCAGTATTTT.

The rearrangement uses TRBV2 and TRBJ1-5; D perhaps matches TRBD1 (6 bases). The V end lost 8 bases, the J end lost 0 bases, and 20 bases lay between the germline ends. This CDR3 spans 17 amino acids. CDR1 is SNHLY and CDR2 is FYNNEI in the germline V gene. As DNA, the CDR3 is TGTGCCAGCGGGGAGGGGCGGGGGCGCATTAGCAATCAGCCCCAGCATTTT. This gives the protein CASGEGRGRISNQPQHF.

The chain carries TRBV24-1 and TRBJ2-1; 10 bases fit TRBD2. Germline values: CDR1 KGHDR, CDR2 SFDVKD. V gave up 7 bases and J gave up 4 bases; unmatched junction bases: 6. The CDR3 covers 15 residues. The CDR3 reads CATSFTSGTYNEQFF. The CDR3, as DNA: TGTGCCACCAGCTTCACTAGCGGGACATACAATGAGCAGTTCTTC.

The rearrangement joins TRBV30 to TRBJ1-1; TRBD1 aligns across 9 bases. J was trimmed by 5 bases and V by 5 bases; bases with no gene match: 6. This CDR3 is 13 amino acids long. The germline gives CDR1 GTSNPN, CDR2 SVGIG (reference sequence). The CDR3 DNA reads TGTGCCTGGGGGGGACAGGGCACGACTGAAGCTTTCTTT. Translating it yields CAWGGQGTTEAFF.

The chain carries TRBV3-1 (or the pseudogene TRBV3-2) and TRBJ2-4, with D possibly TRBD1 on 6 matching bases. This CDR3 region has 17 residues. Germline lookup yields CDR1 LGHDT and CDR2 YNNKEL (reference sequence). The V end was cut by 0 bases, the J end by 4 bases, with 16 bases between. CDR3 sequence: CASSQDGQGRGKNIQYF. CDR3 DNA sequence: TGTGCCAGCAGCCAAGATGGGCAGGGGCGAGGGAAAAACATTCAGTACTTC.

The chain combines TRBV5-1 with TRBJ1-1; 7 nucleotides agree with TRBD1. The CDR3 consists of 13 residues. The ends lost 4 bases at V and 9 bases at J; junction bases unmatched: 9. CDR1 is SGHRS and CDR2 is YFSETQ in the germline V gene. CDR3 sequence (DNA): TGCGCCAGCAGCGAAACCCCGGGACAGCAAGCTTTCTTT. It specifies CASSETPGQQAFF.

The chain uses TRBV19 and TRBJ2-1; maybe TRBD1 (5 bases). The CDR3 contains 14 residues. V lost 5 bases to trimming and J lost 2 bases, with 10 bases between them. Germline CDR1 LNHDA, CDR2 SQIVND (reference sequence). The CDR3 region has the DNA TGTGCCAGTAGTTTCCAGGGTACCTACAATGAGCAGTTCTTC. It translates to CASSFQGTYNEQFF.

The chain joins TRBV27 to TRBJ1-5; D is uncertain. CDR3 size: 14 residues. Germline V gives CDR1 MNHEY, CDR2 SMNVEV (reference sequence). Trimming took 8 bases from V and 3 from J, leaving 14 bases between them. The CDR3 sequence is CASAMFGFNQPQHF. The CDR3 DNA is TGTGCCAGCGCCATGTTCGGGTTCAATCAGCCCCAGCATTTT.

In nucleotides, the CDR3 is TGTGCCAGTACCCCCACAGGGGGTTGGAATACTGAAGCTTTCTTT. It specifies CASTPTGGWNTEAFF. The V and J genes are TRBV19 and TRBJ1-1; 8 bases fit TRBD1. From germline, CDR1 is LNHDA and CDR2 SQIVND (reference sequence). CDR3 size: 15 residues. The V segment lost 7 bases and the J segment 5 bases; nucleotides outside the gene matches: 12.

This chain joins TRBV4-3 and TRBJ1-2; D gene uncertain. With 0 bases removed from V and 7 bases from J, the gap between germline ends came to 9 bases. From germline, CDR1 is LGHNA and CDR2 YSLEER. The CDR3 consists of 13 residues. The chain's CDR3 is CASSQDRGLGYTF. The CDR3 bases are TGCGCCAGCAGCCAAGATAGAGGGCTTGGCTACACCTTC.

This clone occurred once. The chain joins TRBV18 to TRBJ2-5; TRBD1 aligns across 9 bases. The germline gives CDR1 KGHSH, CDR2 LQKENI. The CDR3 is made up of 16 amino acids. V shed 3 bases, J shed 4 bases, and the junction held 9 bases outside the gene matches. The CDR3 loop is CASSPLTDRGGETQYF. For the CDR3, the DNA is TGTGCCAGCTCACCTCTCACGGACAGGGGAGGAGAGACCCAGTACTTC. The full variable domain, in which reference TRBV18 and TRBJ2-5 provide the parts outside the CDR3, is NAGVMQNPRHLVRRRGQEARLRCSPMKGHSHVYWYRQLPEEGLKFMVYLQKENIIDESGMPKERFSAEFPKEGPSILRIQQVVRGDSAAYFCASSPLTDRGGETQYFGPGTRLLVL.

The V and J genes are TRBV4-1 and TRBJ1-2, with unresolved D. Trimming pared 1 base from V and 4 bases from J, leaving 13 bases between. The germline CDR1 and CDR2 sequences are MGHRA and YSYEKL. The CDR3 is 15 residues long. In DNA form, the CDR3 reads TGCGCCAGCAGCCAAGTGGCCGGGCTAGGCTATGGCTACACCTTC. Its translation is CASSQVAGLGYGYTF.

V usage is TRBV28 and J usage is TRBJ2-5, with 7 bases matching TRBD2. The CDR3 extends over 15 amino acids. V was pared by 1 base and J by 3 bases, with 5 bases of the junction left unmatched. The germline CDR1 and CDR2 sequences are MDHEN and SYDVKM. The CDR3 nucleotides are TGTGCCAGCAGTTTATCGGGGGGAATTGAAGAGACCCAGTACTTC. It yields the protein CASSLSGGIEETQYF.

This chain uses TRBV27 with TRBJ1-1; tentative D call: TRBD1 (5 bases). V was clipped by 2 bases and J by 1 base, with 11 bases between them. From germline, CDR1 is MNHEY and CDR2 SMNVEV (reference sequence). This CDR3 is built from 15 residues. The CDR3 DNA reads TGTGCCAGCAGTTTAGGGGCCGGGAAGAACACTGAAGCTTTCTTT. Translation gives CASSLGAGKNTEAFF.

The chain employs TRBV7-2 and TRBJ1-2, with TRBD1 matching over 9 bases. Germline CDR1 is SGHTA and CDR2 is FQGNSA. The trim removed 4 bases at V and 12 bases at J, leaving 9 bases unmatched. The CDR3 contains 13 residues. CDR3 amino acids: CASSWDREAGHTF. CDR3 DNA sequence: TGTGCCAGCAGCTGGGACAGGGAAGCAGGCCACACCTTC. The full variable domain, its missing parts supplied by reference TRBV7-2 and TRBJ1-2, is GAGVSQSPSNKVTEKGKDVELRCDPISGHTALYWYRQSLGQGLEFLIYFQGNSAPDKSGLPSDRFSAERTGGSVSTLTIQRTQQEDSAVYLCASSWDREAGHTFGSGTRLTVV.

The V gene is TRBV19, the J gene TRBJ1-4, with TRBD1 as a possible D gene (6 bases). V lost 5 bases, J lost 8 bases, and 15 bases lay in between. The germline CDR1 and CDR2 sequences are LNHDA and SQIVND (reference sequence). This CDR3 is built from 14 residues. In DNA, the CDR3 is TGTGCCAGTAGTCCGCGGGGGCGGACCGAAAAACTGTTTTTT. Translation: CASSPRGRTEKLFF.

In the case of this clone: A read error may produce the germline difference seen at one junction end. The CDR3 reads CASSIDDLETQYF. Here the CDR3 DNA reads TGTGCCAGCAGCATAGACGACCTAGAGACCCAGTACTTC. The rearrangement uses TRBV11-2 and TRBJ2-5; D call uncertain. Germline CDR1 is SGHAT and CDR2 is FQNNGV. The CDR3 sequence is 13 residues long. Complete variable domain (other parts from reference TRBV11-2 and TRBJ2-5): EAGVAQSPRYKIIEKRQSVAFWCNPISGHATLYWYQQILGQGPKLLIQFQNNGVVDDSQLPKDRFSAERLKGVDSTLKIQPAKLEDSAVYLCASSIDDLETQYFGPGTRLLVL.

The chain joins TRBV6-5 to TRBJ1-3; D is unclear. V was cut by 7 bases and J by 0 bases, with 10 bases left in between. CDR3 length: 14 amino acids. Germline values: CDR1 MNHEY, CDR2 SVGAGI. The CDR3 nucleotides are TGTGCCAGCACGCCCTCACGCTCTGGAAACACCATATATTTT. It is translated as CASTPSRSGNTIYF.

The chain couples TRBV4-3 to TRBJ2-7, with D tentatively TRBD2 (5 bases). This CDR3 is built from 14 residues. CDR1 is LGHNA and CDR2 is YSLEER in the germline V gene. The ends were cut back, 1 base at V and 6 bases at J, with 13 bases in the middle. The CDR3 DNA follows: TGCGCCAGCAGCCAAGGGGGAGTGAACGGCGAGCAGTACTTC. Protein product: CASSQGGVNGEQYF.

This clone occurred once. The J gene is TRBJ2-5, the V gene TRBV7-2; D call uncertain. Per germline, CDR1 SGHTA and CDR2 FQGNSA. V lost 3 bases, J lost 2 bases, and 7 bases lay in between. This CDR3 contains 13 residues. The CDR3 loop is CASSFLLQETQYF. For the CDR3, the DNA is TGTGCCAGCAGCTTTCTCCTACAAGAGACCCAGTACTTC. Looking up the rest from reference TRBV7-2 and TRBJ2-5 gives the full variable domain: GAGVSQSPSNKVTEKGKDVELRCDPISGHTALYWYRQSLGQGLEFLIYFQGNSAPDKSGLPSDRFSAERTGGSVSTLTIQRTQQEDSAVYLCASSFLLQETQYFGPGTRLLVL.

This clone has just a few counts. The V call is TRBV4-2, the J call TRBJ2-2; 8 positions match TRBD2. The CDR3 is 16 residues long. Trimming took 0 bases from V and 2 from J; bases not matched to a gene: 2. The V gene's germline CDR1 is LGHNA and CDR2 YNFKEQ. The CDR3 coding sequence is TGTGCCAGCAGCCAAGAAGCGGGGGTTAACACCGGGGAGCTGTTTTTT. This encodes CASSQEAGVNTGELFF.

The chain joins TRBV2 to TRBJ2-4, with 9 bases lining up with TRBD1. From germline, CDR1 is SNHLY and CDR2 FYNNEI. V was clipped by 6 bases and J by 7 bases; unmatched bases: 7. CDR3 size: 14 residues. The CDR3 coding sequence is TGTGCCAGCAGGCCCACAGGGGGCAGGAACATTCAGTACTTC. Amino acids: CASRPTGGRNIQYF. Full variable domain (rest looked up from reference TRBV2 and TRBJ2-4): EPEVTQTPSHQVTQMGQEVILRCVPISNHLYFYWYRQILGQKVEFLVSFYNNEISEKSEIFDDQFSVERPDGSNFTLKIRSTKLEDSAMYFCASRPTGGRNIQYFGAGTRLSVL.

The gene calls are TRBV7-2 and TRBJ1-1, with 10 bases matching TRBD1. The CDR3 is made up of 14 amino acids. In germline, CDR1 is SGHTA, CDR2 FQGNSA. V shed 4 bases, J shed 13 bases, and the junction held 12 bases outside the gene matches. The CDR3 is CASSYPLGQGGFFF. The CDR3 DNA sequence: TGTGCCAGCAGCTATCCCTTAGGACAGGGGGGGTTTTTCTTT.